This is a list of T cell receptor beta chains from one sample in a study of blood T cell repertoires in COVID-19. The protocol was immunoSEQ multiplex PCR, while the TCRdb copy is restricted to in-frame clones and leaves out a portion. Found here are about 200,000 clones, 80% to 95% of them singletons; the top ten hold approximately 0.5%. The sequenced sample was peripheral blood. All receptors come from a man between 45 and 60 years old with acute or convalescent COVID-19. The CDR3 runs from the conserved cysteine through the conserved F or W. Not all rows give a size; the values are once, few, many and, for expanded clones, a class.

J gene	CDR3 length	V gene	clone size	CDR3 protein
TRBJ1-6	14	TRBV5-4	NA	CASRGGQGGSPLHF
TRBJ2-4	19	TRBV11-2	NA	CASTTSTLPGHFAKNIQYF
TRBJ1-6	13	TRBV5-1	few	CASSADRNSPLHF
TRBJ2-3	16	TRBV4-1	NA	CASSERAGVGTDTQYF
TRBJ1-2	14	TRBV25-1	once	CASSGDRDSYGYTF
TRBJ2-2	12	TRBV6-5	NA	CASSQGYGELFF
TRBJ1-6	15	TRBV30	NA	CAWTWEGSYNSPLHF
TRBJ1-5	11	TRBV11-3	once	CASSSNQPQHF
TRBJ2-2	14	TRBV28	NA	CASRLPTNTGELFF
TRBJ2-4	18	TRBV4-1	NA	CASSQVVQGRVAKNIQYF
TRBJ1-1	13	TRBV3-1/TRBV3-2	NA	CASSDRGGTEAFF
TRBJ2-2	17	TRBV18	NA	CASSPRRSGGPAGELFF
TRBJ2-2	13	TRBV27	NA	CASSFSSAGELFF
TRBJ2-5	10	TRBV7-9	NA	CASSPFLPDF
TRBJ1-6	15	TRBV5-6	once	CASRQDRNYNSPLHF
TRBJ1-5	15	TRBV19	NA	CASSIVSGDNQPQHF
TRBJ2-2	13	TRBV30	NA	CAWSQGGIRELFF
TRBJ2-3	16	TRBV7-9	NA	CASFSGMLPDTDTQYF
TRBJ2-1	11	TRBV3-1/TRBV3-2	NA	CASSLGYEQFF
TRBJ1-4	23	TRBV28	NA	CASSTIIYGGQWDPDNNREKLFF
TRBJ1-1	14	TRBV19	NA	CASRTGLSNTEAFF
TRBJ1-3	20	TRBV7-6	NA	CASSLSRGFQDGVSFDTIYF
TRBJ2-7	14	TRBV11-2	NA	CASSLTSGTHEQYF
TRBJ2-2	14	TRBV19	NA	CASSIAGLTGELFF
TRBJ1-2	13	TRBV20-1	NA	CSASPGDGYGYTF
TRBJ2-4	13	TRBV6-5	NA	CAVTTERGNIQYF
TRBJ2-1	16	TRBV4-1	NA	CASSQGRTSADNEQFF
TRBJ1-1	16	TRBV28	NA	CASSFIFGQMNTEAFF
TRBJ2-3	15	TRBV5-1	NA	CASSLVAGATDTQYF
TRBJ2-5	14	TRBV10-3	NA	CAISSGLAGETQYF
TRBJ1-3	15	TRBV9	NA	CASSSEGLSGNTIYF
TRBJ1-5	15	TRBV19	once	CASSIVSRDYQPQHF
TRBJ2-7	13	TRBV12-3/TRBV12-4	NA	CASTRTGGYEQYF
TRBJ1-3	14	TRBV24-1	NA	CATSDTGQGNTIYF
TRBJ2-1	17	TRBV27	NA	CASSLFLAGELSNEQFF
TRBJ1-1	17	TRBV4-2	NA	CASSRVFQQGRNTEAFF
TRBJ2-7	18	TRBV7-2	NA	CASSLEFPGSDGSYEQYF
TRBJ1-5	14	TRBV6-2/TRBV6-3	NA	CASSYRAGNQPQHF
TRBJ1-2	13	TRBV6-4	NA	CASSETGGYGYTF
TRBJ2-5	15	TRBV19	NA	CASSIGTSAKGTQYF
TRBJ1-5	15	TRBV6-6	NA	CATVHKQGAWQPQHF
TRBJ1-2	12	TRBV19	NA	CASSDRGDGYTF
TRBJ1-6	13	TRBV28	NA	CASSLPGNSPLHF
TRBJ1-2	16	TRBV6-6	NA	CASSYPRSGQSYGYTF
TRBJ2-1	15	TRBV15	NA	CATSRDRGTNNEQFF
TRBJ2-1	14	TRBV7-9	NA	CASSLGLAGDEQFF
TRBJ2-1	14	TRBV5-1	NA	CASNRGDTYNEQFF
TRBJ1-1	15	TRBV2	NA	CASSEDISGNTEAFF
TRBJ2-7	15	TRBV5-1	NA	CASSLGTGSSYEQYF